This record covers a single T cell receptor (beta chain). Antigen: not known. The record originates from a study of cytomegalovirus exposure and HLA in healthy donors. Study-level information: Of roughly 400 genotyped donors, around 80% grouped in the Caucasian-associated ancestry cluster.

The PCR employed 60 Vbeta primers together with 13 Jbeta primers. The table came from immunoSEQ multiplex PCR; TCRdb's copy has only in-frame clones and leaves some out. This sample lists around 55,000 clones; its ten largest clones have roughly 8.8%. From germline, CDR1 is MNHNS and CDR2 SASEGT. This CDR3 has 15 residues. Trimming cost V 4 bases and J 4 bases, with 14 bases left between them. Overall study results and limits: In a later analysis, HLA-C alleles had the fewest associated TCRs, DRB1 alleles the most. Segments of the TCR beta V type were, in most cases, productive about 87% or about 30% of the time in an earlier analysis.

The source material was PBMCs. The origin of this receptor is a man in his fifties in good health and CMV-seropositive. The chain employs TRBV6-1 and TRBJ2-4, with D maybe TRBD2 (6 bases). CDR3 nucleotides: TGTGCCAGCAGTGGGGGGGAGGCAGGGAAAAACATTCAGTACTTC. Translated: CASSGGEAGKNIQYF.